These 31 T cell receptor beta chains originate from one sample sequenced in a study of tumor-infiltrating lymphocytes in primary liver carcinoma (dated by TCRdb to about 2017). Without any cell sorting, total RNA and DNA were co-extracted from approximately 20-30 mg of bulk tissue using the AllPrep DNA/RNA mini kit. The sample was run on an Illumina HiSeq 2500. A constant-region primer and ProtoScript II reverse transcriptase were used to reverse-transcribe TCRbeta-specific cDNA from approximately 500 ng total RNA. Construction of the TCRbeta libraries relied on three nested rounds of multiplex PCR, following a slightly modified ARM-PCR procedure. Each of the first two PCR rounds ran for roughly 9 cycles using multiplex TRBV1-TRBV30 forward primers together with a Cbeta reverse primer. The raw public data were reprocessed by TCRdb itself: fastp quality trimming at Q25, MiXCR clonotype calling, in-frame beta chains only. All rows with the same CDR3 protein become a single entry with the most common DNA and genes. Present in this sample are roughly 190,000 distinct CDR3 sequences, around four fifths of which were seen just once. Approximately 18% of the sample is in the top ten clones.

Sequences were obtained from tumor tissue from primary liver carcinoma. These receptors were obtained from a man aged 40-50 years with primary liver carcinoma and hepatitis B virus infection.

About this clonotype: A junction end diverges from the germline sequence, so it may reflect a read error. The chain links TRBV11-2 to TRBJ1-6, with D possibly TRBD1 on 5 matching bases. CDR1 is SGHAT and CDR2 is FQNNGV in the germline V gene. This CDR3 is built from 16 residues. This CDR3 reads CVSSLGDDGYNPPLNF. In DNA form, the CDR3 reads TGTGTCAGCAGCTTAGGGGACGACGGTTATAATCCACCCCTCAACTTT.

With regard to this clonotype: This may stem from a read error, because a much larger clone lies one nucleotide away. V is TRBV10-2 and J is TRBJ1-1; a possible D gene is TRBD1 (5 bases). Germline loops: CDR1 WSHSY, CDR2 SAAADI. This CDR3 is 13 amino acids long. The CDR3 nucleotides are TGCGCCAGCAGATTGACAGTGAAGACTGAAGCTTTCTTT. Translating it yields CASRLTVKTEAFF.

For this clonotype: This may arise from a read error, as a much more abundant clone is one base away. V is TRBV21-1 and J is TRBJ2-3; TRBD2, the table's D call, was not compared with the DNA. TRBV21-1 is recorded as a pseudogene. This CDR3 has 18 amino acids. CDR3 nucleotide sequence: TGTGCCTGCAGCAAAGCGCTGAGGGTTTCGATGATCACAGATACGCAGTATTTT. It codes for CACSKALRVSMITDTQYF.

A remark on this clonotype: A junction boundary mismatches the germline segment, possibly from a read error. The chain couples TRBV11-3 to TRBJ2-2; 7 positions match TRBD2. CDR1 is SGHNT, CDR2 YENEEA, per germline. This CDR3 is built from 16 residues. CDR3 loop: CASSPGLVGYTGELHF. CDR3 sequence (DNA): TGTGCCAGCAGCCCCGGACTAGTGGGCTACACCGGGGAGCTGCATTTT.

Points on this clonotype: It is likely a read error, because the conserved phenylalanine at the end of the CDR3 is missing. This chain uses TRBV30 with TRBJ2-7, with a weak D call TRBD1 (5 bases). This CDR3 is built from 13 residues. Germline values: CDR1 GTSNPN, CDR2 SVGIG (reference sequence). The V end was cut by 1 base, the J end by 2 bases, with 9 bases between. The CDR3 loop is CAWSGVRAYEQYG. The CDR3 DNA follows: TGTGCCTGGAGTGGAGTCAGGGCCTACGAGCAGTACGGC.

Concerning this clonotype: Here the CDR3 omits its conserved ending phenylalanine or tryptophan, so a read error is the likely source. This chain links TRBV5-6 with TRBJ2-5; the match to TRBD2 covers 8 bases. Germline-derived CDR1 and CDR2 are SGHDT and YYEEEE. The CDR3 runs 15 residues. CDR3 protein: CASSLDAGGGETQYI. CDR3 DNA sequence: TGTGCAAGCAGCTTGGACGCGGGAGGAGGAGAGACCCAGTACATC.

Of note for this clonotype: One end of the junction varies from germline; a read error may be responsible. V gene TRBV28 combines with J gene TRBJ1-5, with 7 nucleotides matching TRBD1. The germline gives CDR1 MDHEN, CDR2 SYDVKM. CDR3 length: 16 amino acids. The DNA of the CDR3 is TGTGCCAGCAATTTTCCTCGACAGGGAGGCAATCAGACCCAGCATTTT. Translating it yields CASNFPRQGGNQTQHF. Combining the CDR3 with reference TRBV28 and TRBJ1-5 gives the whole variable domain DVKVTQSSRYLVKRTGEKVFLECVQDMDHENMFWYRQDPGLGLRLIYFSYDVKMKEKGDIPEGYSVSREKKERFSLILESASTNQTSMYLCASNFPRQGGNQTQHFGDGTRLSIL.

The table lists this clonotype with a few counts. An end of the junction differs from the germline gene, which may be a read error. The rearrangement joins TRBV4-2 to TRBJ2-7; unclear D gene. The germline V gene encodes CDR1 LGHNA and CDR2 YNFKEQ. CDR3 length: 14 amino acids. CDR3 sequence (DNA): TGTGCCCGCAGCCAAGGTGACACGGGCCACGAGCAGTACTTC. Translating gives CARSQGDTGHEQYF.

This clonotype showed up just a few times. The junction does not match germline at one end; this may be a read error. J is TRBJ2-3 and V is TRBV6-2 or TRBV6-3, with D uncertain. CDR1 and CDR2 (germline): MNHEY, SVGEGT. The CDR3 is 14 residues long. Here the CDR3 DNA reads TGTACCAGCAGGTATAGGGCAGCCACAGATACGCAGTATTTT. Translated, it gives CTSRYRAATDTQYF.

The chain combines TRBV2 with TRBJ2-2; D may be TRBD1 (6 bases). V was pared by 1 base and J by 5 bases, with 11 bases between. The CDR3 extends over 15 amino acids. CDR1 and CDR2 (germline): SNHLY, FYNNEI. The CDR3 loop reads CASSEVNRVTGELFF. CDR3 DNA sequence: TGTGCCAGCAGTGAAGTAAACAGGGTTACCGGGGAGCTGTTTTTT.

Note on this clonotype: One end of the junction fails to match germline, which may point to a read error. The V and J genes are TRBV4-2 and TRBJ1-2, with a possible D match to TRBD1 (6 bases). In germline, CDR1 is LGHNA, CDR2 YNFKEQ. The CDR3 runs 15 residues. The CDR3 loop reads CASSQSGASVYGYTF. DNA for the CDR3: TGTGCCAGCAGCCAATCGGGGGCCAGCGTCTATGGGTACACCTTC.

A remark on this clonotype: Mismatch with germline at one junction end may stem from a read error. The chain is built from TRBV29-1 and TRBJ2-2; weak D call: TRBD2 (5 bases). Germline V CDR1 and CDR2: SQVTM, ANQGSEA. This CDR3 has 11 amino acids. The CDR3 spells CSVGLTGEMCF. The CDR3 nucleotides read TGCAGCGTTGGACTCACCGGGGAGATGTGTTTT.

About this clonotype: One junction end does not reproduce the germline sequence, and a read error may be involved. The V gene is TRBV11-2, the J gene TRBJ2-3, with D perhaps matching TRBD1 (6 bases). CDR3 length: 16 residues. From germline, CDR1 is SGHAT and CDR2 FQNNGV. The CDR3 DNA reads as TGTGCCATCAGCATAAGAAGTACAGGGAACACAGATACACAGTATTTT. Its protein is CAISIRSTGNTDTQYF.

This clonotype was seen a single time. Being one base from a much bigger clone, this may be a read error. V and J are TRBV30 and TRBJ1-1; D is undetermined. The CDR3 consists of 12 residues. Trimming left V 6 bases short and J 7 bases short, with 15 bases between. Germline V gives CDR1 GTSNPN, CDR2 SVGIG (reference sequence). The CDR3 reads CACSRRTDEAFF. DNA for the CDR3: TGTGCCTGTAGTAGAAGGACGGATGAAGCTTTCTTT. Supplemented by reference TRBV30 and TRBJ1-1, the full variable domain reads SQTIHQWPATLVQPVGSPLSLECTVEGTSNPNLYWYRQAAGRGLQLLFYSVGIGQISSEVPQNLSASRPQDRQFILSSKKLLLSDSGFYLCACSRRTDEAFFGQGTRLTVV.

Regarding this clonotype: The junction does not match germline at one end; this may be a read error. V is TRBV4-3 and J is TRBJ2-1; a weak D match, TRBD2 (10 bases). CDR3 length: 21 residues. Germline V gene data show CDR1 as LGHNA and CDR2 as YSLEER. The CDR3: CASSQDFRGTGTSVIKNELFF. The CDR3 region has the DNA TGCGCCAGCAGCCAAGATTTTCGCGGGACAGGGACTAGCGTGATCAAGAATGAGCTGTTCTTC.

The sample holds one count of this clonotype. The chain uses TRBV29-1 and TRBJ2-2; 9 nucleotides match TRBD1. This CDR3 comprises 15 residues. Germline V gene data show CDR1 as SQVTM and CDR2 as ANQGSEA. J was trimmed by 6 bases and V by 4 bases; bases with no gene match: 9. For the CDR3, the DNA is TGCAGCGTTGTAGGACAGGGGAATCACTCCGGGGAGCTGTTTTTT. Amino acids: CSVVGQGNHSGELFF.

A note on this clonotype: A much larger clone is a single base away; this may be a read error. The J gene is TRBJ2-7, the V gene TRBV28; 9 bases align to TRBD1. The CDR3 loop spans 17 amino acids. Losses at the gene ends were 4 bases for V and 2 bases for J; bases not matched to a gene: 12. Germline assignment: CDR1 MDHEN and CDR2 SYDVKM. The CDR3 nucleotides read TGTGCCAGCAGTTACTATTACCGGGACAGGGACACCTACGAGCAGTACTTC. The encoded protein is CASSYYYRDRDTYEQYF.

Turning to this clonotype: The conserved final phenylalanine or tryptophan is absent from the CDR3, which likely points to a read error. The chain uses TRBV4-3 and TRBJ2-7, with D possibly being TRBD2 (7 bases). CDR1 is LGHNA and CDR2 is YSLEER in the germline V gene. The CDR3 consists of 15 residues. The CDR3 protein is CASNQDRGAGDDQYL. The CDR3 region has the DNA TGCGCCAGCAACCAAGATAGGGGGGCGGGAGACGATCAGTACTTA.

Points on this clonotype: This could be a read error, since a much larger clone is one nucleotide away. The rearrangement links TRBV7-6 to TRBJ2-5; 7 nucleotides align to TRBD2. Germline CDR1 SGHVS, CDR2 FNYEAQ. The CDR3 is 13 residues long. The DNA for the CDR3 is TGTACCAGCAGCTTAGGGACTATGGGGACCCAGTACTTC. This encodes CTSSLGTMGTQYF.

The genes are TRBV6-5 and TRBJ2-1; 7 bases are a match to TRBD2. Trimming removed 6 bases from V and 2 bases from J; junction bases left unmatched: 7. Germline CDR1 reads MNHEY; CDR2 reads SVGAGI. CDR3 length: 15 amino acids. CDR3 sequence (DNA): TGTGCCAGCAGCTCCAGCGGGGAAGCCTACAATGAGCAGTTCTTC. This gives the protein CASSSSGEAYNEQFF.

The gene calls are TRBV6-1 and TRBJ1-5, with TRBD1 matching over 7 bases. CDR1 is MNHNS, CDR2 SASEGT, per germline. With 11 bases clipped from V and 5 bases from J, the junction kept 18 bases outside the gene matches. The CDR3 runs to 16 residues. In DNA form, the CDR3 reads TGTGCCTGTAGTGAAAAAGGGCAGGGGGAGCATCAGCCCCAGCATTTT. Translation: CACSEKGQGEHQPQHF.

Only one count was recorded for this clonotype. The CDR3 carries no conserved terminal phenylalanine or tryptophan, so it likely arises from a read error. The chain couples TRBV6-2 or TRBV6-3 to TRBJ1-5; D possibly corresponds to TRBD1 (6 bases). The CDR3 length is 17 residues. Trimming removed 4 bases from V and 0 bases from J, with 16 bases in between. Germline V CDR1 and CDR2: MNHEY, SVGEGT. The CDR3 here is CASSCSPYRDSNQPQHL. In DNA, the CDR3 is TGTGCCAGCAGTTGCTCCCCTTACAGGGATAGCAATCAGCCCCAGCATCTT.

As concerns this clonotype: It may be a read error: a sequence one base away is much more abundant. The V call is TRBV28, the J call TRBJ1-5, with D uncertain. Germline-derived CDR1 and CDR2 are MDHEN and SYDVKM. This CDR3 comprises 12 residues. The CDR3 loop reads CVSRTPNQPQHF. CDR3 sequence (DNA): TGTGTCAGCCGCACGCCCAATCAGCCCCAGCATTTT.

Concerning this clonotype: The germline gene is not matched at one end of the junction; a read error may be the cause. The genes are TRBV29-1 and TRBJ2-1; D remains unclear. This CDR3 has 14 amino acids. Germline V CDR1 and CDR2: SQVTM, ANQGSEA. The CDR3 sequence: CSVALCETYNEQIF. The CDR3 DNA is TGCAGCGTTGCCCTCTGTGAAACCTATAATGAGCAGATCTTC.

Regarding this clonotype: The CDR3 does not end in the conserved phenylalanine or tryptophan, so this is likely a read error. This chain uses TRBV10-1 with TRBJ2-2; D tentatively fits TRBD1 or TRBD2 (6 bases each). CDR1 is WNHNN, CDR2 SYGVQD, per germline (reference sequence). The CDR3 spans 15 residues. V dropped 6 bases and J dropped 6 bases, with 17 bases sitting between them. The DNA of the CDR3 is TGCGCCAGCAGGGAGGACGCGAGGGGGGCCGGGGAGCTGTTTTTA. Protein: CASREDARGAGELFL.

A remark on this clonotype: At one end, the junction sequence differs from germline, possibly due to a read error. V and J are TRBV5-6 and TRBJ2-7; D gene unclear. CDR1 and CDR2 from the germline V gene are SGHDT and YYEEEE. The CDR3 sequence is 12 residues long. The CDR3 DNA sequence: TGTACCAGCAGCTTCCGGACCTCCGAGCAGTACTTC. Encoded protein: CTSSFRTSEQYF.

Of note for this clonotype: A read error may produce the germline difference seen at one junction end. The chain combines TRBV29-1 with TRBJ1-1; 7 nucleotides match TRBD1. CDR1 and CDR2 from the germline V gene are SQVTM and ANQGSEA. The CDR3 is 15 amino acids. This CDR3 reads CSGGQEGHQNTEVFF. CDR3 coding DNA: TGCAGCGGTGGACAGGAAGGCCATCAGAACACTGAAGTTTTTTTT.

Note on this clonotype: At one end, the junction sequence differs from germline, possibly due to a read error. The DNA for the CDR3 is TGTGCCAGCAGTGAAGCGCCGGGACCAGGCAACGAGCAGTATTTC. This translates into CASSEAPGPGNEQYF. The chain recombines TRBV6-1 with TRBJ2-7; D tentatively reads TRBD1 or TRBD2 (5 bases each). CDR1 is MNHNS, CDR2 SASEGT, per germline. The CDR3 consists of 15 residues.

The chain combines TRBV6-2 or TRBV6-3 with TRBJ2-3; D gene ambiguous. V was trimmed by 7 bases and J by 2 bases, leaving 13 bases between them. The CDR3 sequence is 14 residues long. Germline assignment: CDR1 MNHEY and CDR2 SVGEGT. CDR3: CASMYRAATDTQYF. The CDR3 DNA reads TGTGCCAGCATGTACCGGGCAGCCACAGATACGCAGTATTTT.

A note on this clonotype: Because the CDR3 is missing its conserved closing phenylalanine or tryptophan, this is likely a read error. No DNA is shown, since the ends of the CDR3 on it are uncertain; the CDR3 is the one TCRdb lists. CDR3 in amino acids: CASSQDWGQATYEHYL. The rearrangement uses TRBV4-1 and TRBJ2-7; no DNA check was done on the table's D call, TRBD2. The CDR3 is made up of 16 amino acids, end residues included. Germline CDR1 is MGHRA and CDR2 is YSYEKL.

This sequence joins TRBV10-3 and TRBJ2-3; 7 nucleotides line up with TRBD2. The V gene's germline CDR1 is ENHRY and CDR2 SYGVKD. V lost 0 bases, J lost 11 bases, and 14 bases stayed unmatched. The CDR3 totals 16 residues. CDR3 protein: CAISESWTGGSYMQYF. The CDR3 region has the DNA TGTGCCATCAGTGAGTCCTGGACGGGAGGCTCATATATGCAGTATTTT.